At least ten counts were recorded for the clone carrying this TCR beta chain. Its antigen is not known. This sample was taken from a study of identical twins. Germline CDR1 is MNHNS and CDR2 is SASEGT. V trimming: 7 bases; J trimming: 2 bases; junction bases outside the gene matches: 5. The CDR3 is made up of 14 amino acids. Template switching added a universal primer binding site, and final cDNA carried unique molecular identifiers. TCRdb called the 5' RACE reads again in MiXCR, with one record for every CDR3 protein. There are a few hundred thousand distinct CDR3 sequences in the sample; approximately 10% occur only once, and 3% lies in the top ten. Study-level points and caveats: Out-of-frame sharing of TCR alpha in monozygotic twins was underestimated by models.

This sample also belongs to another study, concerning yellow fever vaccine responses in identical twins.

The clonotype originates from a woman between 18 and 29 years old in good health. Sequences were obtained from PBMCs. This rearrangement joins TRBV6-1 to TRBJ1-3; the match to TRBD1 covers 7 bases. The CDR3 here is CASKQGYTGNTIYF. CDR3 DNA: TGTGCCAGCAAACAGGGGTATACTGGAAACACCATATATTTT.